Detailed here is one T cell receptor beta chain. What it binds is unknown. CD4+ cells underwent separation, giving CD45RA+ naive and CD45RA-negative memory subsets. Germline V lookup: CDR1 SGHRS, CDR2 YFSETQ. The CDR3 spans 14 residues. Trimming removed 4 bases from V and 6 bases from J; junction bases left unmatched: 6. This entry comes from a study of shared clonotypes between healthy human individuals. Study-level points and caveats: The naive CD4 repertoires of a few donors were compared, and approximately 5% of clonotypes were shared.

Profiled with immunoSEQ multiplex PCR; TCRdb holds only in-frame clones, not every one. Altogether 950,000 to 1,300,000 clones are present, around 75% being singletons, with the ten largest covering nearly 1.5%. This clonotype was obtained from a man aged 18 to 29 in good health. V is TRBV5-1 and J is TRBJ1-1, with TRBD1 identical over 10 bases. The material sequenced was memory CD4+ T cells sorted from blood. This sample's subset: CD45RA-negative fraction. This CDR3 is CASSTTGGASEAFF. DNA for the CDR3: TGCGCCAGCAGCACGACAGGGGGCGCATCTGAAGCTTTCTTT.